This TCR beta chain appears in the sequencing data of a study of T cells expressing NK-cell markers. The overall study: Eight donors were sequenced, seven testing HCMV-seropositive and one testing seronegative. Study results and caveats: Whether the expanded NKG2C+ T cell clones recognized HCMV remained unclear. About six donors showed dominant NKG2C+ clonotypes comprising roughly 1.0-7.5% of their CD8+ T cells.

TCRdb reprocessed the 5' RACE reads, with one entry per CDR3 protein and no DNA. Its table lists about 390,000 distinct CDR3 sequences. This CDR3 is 17 amino acids long. As regards this clonotype: Its target is unknown.

This TCR was recovered from a woman aged 45-59 years in good health. Sequencing used blood T cells: a sorted CD56 or NKG2C T cell subset, CD4+ or CD8+ T cells, or bulk PBMC T cells (not recorded which). This chain joins TRBV12-3 or TRBV12-4 and TRBJ2-3. The CDR3: CASSLAQGHSSTDTQYF.